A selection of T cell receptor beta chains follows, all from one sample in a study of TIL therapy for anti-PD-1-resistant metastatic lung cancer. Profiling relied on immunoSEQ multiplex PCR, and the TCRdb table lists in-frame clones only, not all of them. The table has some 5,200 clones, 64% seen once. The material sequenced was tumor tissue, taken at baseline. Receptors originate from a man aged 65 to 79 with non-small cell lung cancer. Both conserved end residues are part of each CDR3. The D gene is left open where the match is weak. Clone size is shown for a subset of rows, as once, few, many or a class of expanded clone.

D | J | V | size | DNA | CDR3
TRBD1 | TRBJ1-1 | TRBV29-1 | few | TGCAGCGTGGGACAGGGGAAGGGCACTGAAGCTTTCTTT | CSVGQGKGTEAFF
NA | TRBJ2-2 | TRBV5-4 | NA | TGTGCCAGCAGTGCCGGGACATTAAACACCGGGGAGCTGTTTTTT | CASSAGTLNTGELFF
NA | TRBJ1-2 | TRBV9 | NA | TGTGCCAGCAGCCCACTATCTTCCGTCCTTCGCGGCTACACCTTC | CASSPLSSVLRGYTF
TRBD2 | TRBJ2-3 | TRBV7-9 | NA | TGTGCCAGCAGCTTCCCTAGCGGGAGCGGAGATACGCAGTATTTT | CASSFPSGSGDTQYF
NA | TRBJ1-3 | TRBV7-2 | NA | TGTGCCAGCAGCTTACTCCACACCATTGGAAACACCATATATTTT | CASSLLHTIGNTIYF
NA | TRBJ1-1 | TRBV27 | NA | TGTGCCAGCAGTTTATTACCAGGGGCCTACACTGAAGCTTTCTTT | CASSLLPGAYTEAFF
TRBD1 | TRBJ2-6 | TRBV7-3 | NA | TGTGCCAGCAGCCCCAGGGACAGGGGGTATGGGTCTGGGGCCAACGTCCTGACTTTC | CASSPRDRGYGSGANVLTF
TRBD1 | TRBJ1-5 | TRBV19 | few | TGTGCCAGTAGTATCTCCGGGACAGCACCTAGCAATCAGCCCCAGCATTTT | CASSISGTAPSNQPQHF
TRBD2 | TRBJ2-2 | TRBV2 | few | TGTGCCAGCAGTGGACTAGCGGAGCTGTTTTTT | CASSGLAELFF
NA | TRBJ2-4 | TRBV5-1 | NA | TGCGCCAGCAGCTTGGCGGGGCCACTAGCCAAAAACATTCAGTACTTC | CASSLAGPLAKNIQYF
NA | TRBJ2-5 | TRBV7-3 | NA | TGTGCCAGCAGCTTAACCCCAGCGCCCCAAGAGACCCAGTACTTC | CASSLTPAPQETQYF
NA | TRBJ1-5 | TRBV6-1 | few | TGTGCCAGCAGTGAGCCAGGGATAAGCAATCAGCCCCAGCATTTT | CASSEPGISNQPQHF
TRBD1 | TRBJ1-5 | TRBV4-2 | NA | TGTGCCAGCAGCCAAACCGCCGGACAGGGGGGAGCTCAGCCCCAGCATTTT | CASSQTAGQGGAQPQHF
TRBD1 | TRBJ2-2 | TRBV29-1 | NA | TGCAGCGTTAAAACAGGGGTCAACGGGGAGCTGTTTTTT | CSVKTGVNGELFF
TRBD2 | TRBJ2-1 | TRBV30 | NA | TGTGCCTGGAGGTCCAGCGGGAGCGTCAATGAGCAGTTCTTC | CAWRSSGSVNEQFF
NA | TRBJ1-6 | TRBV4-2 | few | TGTGCCAGCAGCCAAGAGTTGCTCTCCGGGGGGAATTCACCCCTCCACTTT | CASSQELLSGGNSPLHF
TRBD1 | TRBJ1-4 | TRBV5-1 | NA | TGCGCCAGCAGCTTGGCCAGTTTGGACAGGGGTTCTGAAAAACTGTTTTTT | CASSLASLDRGSEKLFF
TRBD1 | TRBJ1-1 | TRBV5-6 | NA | TGTGCCAGCAGCTCCCGGGACAGATACTTGAACACTGAAGCTTTCTTT | CASSSRDRYLNTEAFF
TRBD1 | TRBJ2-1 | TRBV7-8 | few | TGTGCCAGCAGCGTCCGGGACAGAGGACTGGACAATGAGCAGTTCTTC | CASSVRDRGLDNEQFF
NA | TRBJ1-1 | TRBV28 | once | TGTGCCAGCAGTTTACACGCGGGGCCGACTGAAGCTTTCTTT | CASSLHAGPTEAFF
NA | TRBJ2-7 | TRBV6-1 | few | TGTGCCAGCAGTGATCCCACCCGGGACTTCTCCTACGAGCAGTACTTC | CASSDPTRDFSYEQYF
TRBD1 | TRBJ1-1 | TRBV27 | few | TGTGCCAGCAGCACACAGGGGGCGAACACTGAAGCTTTCTTT | CASSTQGANTEAFF
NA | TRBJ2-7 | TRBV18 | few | TGTGCCAGCTCACCAGGACAGAGCTACTACGAGCAGTACTTC | CASSPGQSYYEQYF
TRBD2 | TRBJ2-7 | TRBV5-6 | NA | TGTGCCAGCAGCACCCGGACTAGCGGGAGTCGGGGCGAGCAGTACTTC | CASSTRTSGSRGEQYF
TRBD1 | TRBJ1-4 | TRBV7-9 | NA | TGTGCCAGCAGCTTAGCGGTGGGACAGCTTAATGAAAAACTGTTTTTT | CASSLAVGQLNEKLFF
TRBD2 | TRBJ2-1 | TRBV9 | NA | TGTGCCAGCAGCTTGGGTTCTAGCGGAGGTTACAATGAGCAGTTCTTC | CASSLGSSGGYNEQFF
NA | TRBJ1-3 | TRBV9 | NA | TGTGCCAGCAGCGCCGGGACGGCATCTGGAAACACCATATATTTT | CASSAGTASGNTIYF
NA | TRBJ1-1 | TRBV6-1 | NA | TGTGCCAGCAGTGGTCAGGAGAACACTGAAGCTTTCTTT | CASSGQENTEAFF
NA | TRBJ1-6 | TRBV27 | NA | TGTGCCAGCAGTCCCCGGACCAATAATTCACCCCTCCACTTT | CASSPRTNNSPLHF
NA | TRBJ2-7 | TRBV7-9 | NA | TGTGCCAGCAGCCCCGAGGCTGGAGCCCGCTACGAGCAGTACTTC | CASSPEAGARYEQYF
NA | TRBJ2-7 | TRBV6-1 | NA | TGTGCCAGCAGTGATGGCAGGGACTACGAGCAGTACTTC | CASSDGRDYEQYF
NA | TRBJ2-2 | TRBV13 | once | TGTGCCAGCAGCTTCGGGGGCCGGGACACCGGGGAGCTGTTTTTT | CASSFGGRDTGELFF
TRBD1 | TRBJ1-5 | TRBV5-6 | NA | TGTGCCAGCAGCCCGCAGGGACAGGGGAATCAGCCCCAGCATTTT | CASSPQGQGNQPQHF
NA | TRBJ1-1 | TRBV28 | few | TGTGCCAGCAGTATCCGACAGTTTAACACTGAAGCTTTCTTT | CASSIRQFNTEAFF
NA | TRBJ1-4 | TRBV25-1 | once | TGTGCCAGCAGGGACGGGACCGAAAAACTGTTTTTT | CASRDGTEKLFF
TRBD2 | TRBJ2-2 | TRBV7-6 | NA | TGTGCCAGCAGCTTAGGGACTAGCGGGAGCACCGGGGAGCTGTTTTTT | CASSLGTSGSTGELFF